These 17 T cell receptor beta chains were sequenced from one sample in a study of T cells in Graves' hyperthyroidism and ophthalmopathy. Researchers took RNA transcripts and amplified the TCR beta CDR3 regions from them. Carried out on the TCR CDR3, a first-round RT-PCR used the HTBI primer set. TCRdb redid the calling of the multiplex PCR reads with MiXCR, one entry per CDR3 protein. Altogether roughly 510,000 distinct CDR3 sequences are present, more than 20% being singletons, with the ten largest covering around a quarter. Sequencing was done on a sample of blood. These receptors were collected from a young man with Graves' hyperthyroidism.

The rearrangement links TRBV20-1 to TRBJ1-5; possibly TRBD2 for D (5 bases). The last part of the DNA fits TRBJ2-3 better; the J call may be wrong. The CDR3 extends over 12 amino acids. Germline V gene lookup returns CDR1 DFQATT and CDR2 SNEGSKA (reference sequence). The CDR3 DNA reads as TGCAGTGCTAGAGCGCCGGACTTCGCCCAGTATTTT. It codes for CSARAPDFAQYF.

This clonotype occurred once. The CDR3 region is CSADRVQETQYF. The CDR3 region has the DNA TGCAGTGCTGACAGGGTCCAAGAGACCCAGTACTTC. This sequence joins TRBV20-1 and TRBJ2-5; 7 bases align to TRBD1. Germline trimming cut 5 bases from V and 1 base from J; bases unmatched to any gene: 1. The germline CDR1 and CDR2 sequences are DFQATT and SNEGSKA (reference sequence). This CDR3 has 12 residues.

In regard to this clonotype: A much larger clonotype is one base distant, so this may be a read error. J is TRBJ1-2 and V is TRBV5-4; 9 nucleotides match TRBD1. Germline V gives CDR1 SGHNT, CDR2 YYREEE (reference sequence). This CDR3 is built from 15 residues. CDR3 sequence (DNA): TGTGCCAGCAGCACCCCCTCCGGGACAGGGAACGGCTACATCTTC. Its protein product is CASSTPSGTGNGYIF.

This clonotype was seen at least ten times. The J gene is TRBJ2-7, the V gene TRBV19, with 7 bases identical to TRBD1. J lost 1 base, V lost 9 bases, and 9 bases had no gene match. The CDR3 is made up of 14 amino acids. Germline loops: CDR1 LNHDA, CDR2 SQIVND (reference sequence). CDR3 coding DNA: TGTGCCAGCAGAGGGACAGCCGGATCCTACGAGCAGTACTTC. Translating gives CASRGTAGSYEQYF.

Ten or more counts support this clonotype. V is TRBV24-1 and J is TRBJ1-2; the D gene is possibly TRBD1 (5 bases). Germline lookup yields CDR1 KGHDR and CDR2 SFDVKD. The CDR3 sequence is 16 residues long. The V and J ends lost 3 bases and 0 bases respectively, with 13 bases between them. CDR3 region: CATSDRGTPPNYGYTF. The CDR3 bases are TGTGCCACCAGTGATCGCGGGACTCCTCCTAACTATGGCTACACCTTC.

The chain links TRBV4-2 to TRBJ2-5, with TRBD2 identical over 9 bases. The V and J ends lost 0 bases and 3 bases, in that order; junction bases with no gene match: 5. CDR1 LGHNA and CDR2 YNFKEQ come from the germline V gene. The CDR3 is 16 residues long. CDR3 sequence: CASSQDGVAGEETQYF. For the CDR3, the DNA is TGTGCCAGCAGCCAAGATGGGGTAGCGGGGGAAGAGACCCAGTACTTC.

This clonotype occurred many times. CDR3 nucleotide sequence: TGCAGCGTTGAACCGGGACAGGGGGGCGTTGACTACACCTTC. This encodes CSVEPGQGGVDYTF. The V call is TRBV29-1, the J call TRBJ1-2; 11 bases are shared with TRBD1. The CDR3 spans 14 residues. J was trimmed by 10 bases and V by 2 bases; bases with no gene match: 9. Germline CDR1 is SQVTM and CDR2 is ANQGSEA.

The chain couples TRBV28 to TRBJ2-7; no definite D call. Trimming removed 4 bases from V and 4 bases from J, with 11 bases in between. Per the germline V gene, CDR1 is MDHEN and CDR2 is SYDVKM. This CDR3 region has 13 residues. CDR3 in DNA: TGTGCCAGCAGTTCACCCGTCAGATACGAGCAGTACTTC. Translating it yields CASSSPVRYEQYF.

The V gene is TRBV6-1, the J gene TRBJ2-7; unclear D gene. Germline CDR1 reads MNHNS; CDR2 reads SASEGT. The CDR3 is 12 residues long. V gave up 3 bases and J gave up 4 bases, with 7 bases separating them. As DNA, the CDR3 is TGTGCCAGCAGTGATTCCAGGTACGAGCAGTACTTC. Amino acid sequence: CASSDSRYEQYF.

This clonotype came up many times. CDR3 sequence (DNA): TGTGCCACCAGCAGGGGACAGGAGAATCAGCCCCAGCATTTT. Translation: CATSRGQENQPQHF. The V gene is TRBV15, the J gene TRBJ1-5, with 8 bases fitting TRBD1. CDR1 and CDR2 from the germline V gene are LNHNV and YYDKDF (reference sequence). This CDR3 region has 14 residues. J gave up 4 bases and V 3 bases, and 2 bases lay outside the gene matches.

This clonotype was counted a few times. The chain is built from TRBV12-3 or TRBV12-4 and TRBJ2-7; TRBD2 aligns across 10 bases. The trim removed 3 bases at V and 3 bases at J, leaving 5 bases unmatched. The CDR3 consists of 15 residues. The CDR3 region is CASSFSGLAVYEQYF. In DNA, the CDR3 is TGTGCCAGCAGTTTCTCCGGACTAGCGGTCTACGAGCAGTACTTC.

This clonotype was seen ten or more times. This rearrangement joins TRBV24-1 to TRBJ2-7; D may be TRBD1 or TRBD2 (5 bases each). The germline CDR1 and CDR2 sequences are KGHDR and SFDVKD. The ends were cut back, 4 bases at V and 6 bases at J, with 18 bases in the middle. The CDR3 loop spans 15 amino acids. This CDR3 reads CATSDDRGQSSEQYF. CDR3 bases: TGTGCCACCAGTGACGACCGGGGCCAGAGCTCCGAGCAGTACTTC.

This clonotype turned up a few times. V usage is TRBV25-1 and J usage is TRBJ1-2, with TRBD1 as a possible D gene (5 bases). Trimming removed 1 base at V and 10 bases at J, with 10 bases between. The CDR3 covers 12 residues. Germline V CDR1 and CDR2: MGHDK, SYGVNS. CDR3 loop: CASSESVGDYTF. The CDR3, as DNA: TGTGCCAGCAGTGAATCCGTAGGGGACTACACCTTC.

The chain has TRBV3-1 and TRBJ2-2; 11 positions agree with TRBD2. Trimming cost V 2 bases and J 3 bases; bases outside gene matches: 2. CDR1 is LGHDT and CDR2 is YNNKEL in the germline V gene (reference sequence). The CDR3 runs 16 residues. CDR3 sequence: CASSQWGLADTGELFF. The CDR3 nucleotides are TGTGCCAGCAGCCAATGGGGACTAGCGGACACCGGGGAGCTGTTTTTT.

This clonotype was seen only a few times. The CDR3 DNA is TGTGCCAGCAGTTTAGGGCTTAAAGGGATTCAGTACTTC. Amino acids: CASSLGLKGIQYF. This chain connects TRBV12-3 or TRBV12-4 to TRBJ2-4; D is uncertain. V lost 1 base to trimming and J lost 10 bases, with 11 bases between them. This CDR3 contains 13 residues.

This clonotype was seen many times. This chain connects TRBV6-1 to TRBJ2-7; 7 bases align to TRBD1. J lost 7 bases, V lost 1 base, and 4 bases had no gene match. Germline CDR1 and CDR2: MNHNS and SASEGT. The CDR3 spans 13 residues. The DNA for the CDR3 is TGTGCCAGCAGTGAAGTCAGGGGGAGAGAGCAGTACTTC. Amino acids: CASSEVRGREQYF.

Ten or more counts support this clonotype. The rearrangement joins TRBV19 to TRBJ1-1; D is perhaps TRBD1 (5 bases). Trimming cost V 3 bases and J 0 bases, with 11 bases left between them. Germline V gene sequence: CDR1 LNHDA, CDR2 SQIVND (reference sequence). The CDR3 contains 15 residues. The CDR3 coding sequence is TGTGCCAGTAGTATGGGGGATAGAATGAACACTGAAGCTTTCTTT. Protein product: CASSMGDRMNTEAFF.